This entry features one TCR beta chain sequence. This record comes from a study of blood T cell dynamics during melanoma immunotherapy. Study context: Metastatic melanoma patients received first-line pembrolizumab or nivolumab plus ipilimumab.

Assay used: immunoSEQ multiplex PCR; TCRdb lists only in-frame clones, some missing. The sample yields some 4,900 clones, 86% seen once. V shed 5 bases and J 2 bases; nucleotides not matched to a gene: 6. There are 14 residues in the CDR3. Germline V CDR1 and CDR2: SGHTA, FQGNSA. Time point: pre-treatment baseline. No patient had earlier systemic cancer treatment, concurrent immunosuppressants, or another active cancer. The clonotype originates from a human donor with melanoma. This material consisted of blood, taken from a patient treated with checkpoint blockade. This chain links TRBV7-2 with TRBJ2-7, with 7 bases lining up with TRBD2. DNA for the CDR3: TGTGCCAGCAGCCCGACTAGCTGGGCCTACGAGCAGTACTTC. Encoded protein: CASSPTSWAYEQYF.